This record concerns one T cell receptor (beta chain) sequence. The data were obtained in a study of blood T cell repertoires in COVID-19. Study-wide background: The origin of the acute and convalescent COVID-19 samples was the United States, Italy and Spain. The cDNA or gDNA used as material had been derived from T cells, B-cell-depleted T cells, or PBMCs.

Authors' methods: Estimation of nucleated cell counts relied on the amplification of reference gene primers. Assay used: immunoSEQ multiplex PCR; TCRdb lists only in-frame clones, some missing. The V and J calls and the clone size are those of that table, but D and trimming were determined from the DNA. The sample has approximately 73,000 clones; more than 75% are singletons. V gave up 5 bases and J gave up 4 bases, with 14 bases separating them. CDR1 PRHDT and CDR2 FYEKMQ come from the germline V gene (reference sequence). CDR3 length: 14 amino acids. V usage is TRBV13 and J usage is TRBJ1-1; the D gene is possibly TRBD1 (6 bases). Sequenced input: peripheral blood. This receptor was taken from a woman between 55 and 75 years old with acute or convalescent COVID-19. The CDR3 reads CASSATGFGTEAFF. The CDR3 DNA is TGTGCCAGCAGCGCCACAGGGTTCGGCACTGAAGCTTTCTTT.